The sequence of this T cell receptor (beta chain) was determined in a study of beta chain features in type 1 diabetes. Expressed TCRB transcripts were sequenced because the isolated RNA had all been reverse transcribed beforehand. Method: immunoSEQ multiplex PCR; TCRdb's copy keeps in-frame clones and lacks some. The repertoire has hundreds of thousands of clones, around a sixth of them found once; the top ten carry about 0.086%. This clone was counted a few times. The CDR3 runs 14 residues. V lost 4 bases and J 2 bases, leaving 10 bases between the germline ends. CDR1 is SGHRS, CDR2 YFSETQ, per germline.

V and J are TRBV5-1 and TRBJ1-3; tentative D call: TRBD1 (5 bases). The receptor's source is a man aged 18 to 35 in good health. The sample was naive CD4+ T cells from blood. CDR3 region: CASSVQGTGNTIYF. DNA of the CDR3: TGCGCCAGCAGCGTGCAGGGAACTGGAAACACCATATATTTT. The full variable domain, in which reference TRBV5-1 and TRBJ1-3 provide the parts outside the CDR3, is KAGVTQTPRYLIKTRGQQVTLSCSPISGHRSVSWYQQTPGQGLQFLFEYFSETQRNKGNFPGRFSGRQFSNSRSEMNVSTLELGDSALYLCASSVQGTGNTIYFGEGSWLTVV.